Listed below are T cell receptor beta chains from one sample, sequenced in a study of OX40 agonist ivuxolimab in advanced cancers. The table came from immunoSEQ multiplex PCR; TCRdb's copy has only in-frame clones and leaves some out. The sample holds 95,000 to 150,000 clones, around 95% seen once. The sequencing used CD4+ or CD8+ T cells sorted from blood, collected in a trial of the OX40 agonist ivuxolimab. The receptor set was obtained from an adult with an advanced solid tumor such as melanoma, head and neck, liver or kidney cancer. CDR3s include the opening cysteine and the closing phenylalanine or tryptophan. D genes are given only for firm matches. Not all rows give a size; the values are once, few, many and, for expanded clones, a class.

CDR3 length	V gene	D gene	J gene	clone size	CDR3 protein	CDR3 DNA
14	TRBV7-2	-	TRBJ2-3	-	CASSESTAQDTQYF	TGTGCCAGCAGCGAGAGTACGGCCCAAGATACGCAGTATTTT
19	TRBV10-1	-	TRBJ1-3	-	CASSVGSIIPNRNGNTIYF	TGCGCCAGCAGTGTTGGCAGCATTATACCCAACCGGAACGGAAACACCATATATTTT
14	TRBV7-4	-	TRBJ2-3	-	CASSSQSVTDTQYF	TGTGCCAGCAGCTCCCAATCCGTCACAGATACGCAGTATTTT
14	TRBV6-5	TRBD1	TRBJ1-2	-	CASRKEGATYGYTF	TGTGCCAGCAGAAAAGAGGGGGCTACGTATGGCTACACCTTC
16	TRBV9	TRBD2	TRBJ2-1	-	CASSVGGGGSYNEQFF	TGTGCCAGCAGCGTAGGCGGGGGGGGCTCCTACAATGAGCAGTTCTTC
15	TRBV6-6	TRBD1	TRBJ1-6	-	CASRNGDSYNSPLHF	TGTGCCAGCAGAAATGGGGACAGCTATAATTCACCCCTCCACTTT
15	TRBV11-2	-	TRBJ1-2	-	CASSLVTAGSYGYTF	TGTGCCAGCAGCTTGGTGACAGCAGGGTCCTATGGCTACACCTTC
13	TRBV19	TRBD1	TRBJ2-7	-	CASRKQGNHEQYF	TGTGCCAGTCGAAAACAGGGGAACCACGAGCAGTACTTC
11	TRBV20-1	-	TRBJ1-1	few	CSASQRTEAFF	TGCAGTGCTAGTCAACGCACTGAAGCTTTCTTT
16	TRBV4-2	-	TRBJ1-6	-	CASSQDPQGPNSPLHF	TGTGCCAGCAGCCAAGATCCCCAGGGGCCGAATTCACCCCTCCACTTT
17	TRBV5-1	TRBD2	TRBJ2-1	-	CASSSLTGTSGRDEQFF	TGCGCCAGCAGCTCCCTAACCGGGACTAGCGGGAGAGATGAGCAGTTCTTC
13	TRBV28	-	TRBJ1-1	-	CASTPLVNTEAFF	TGTGCCAGCACCCCGCTCGTGAACACTGAAGCTTTCTTT